This T cell receptor beta chain was recorded in a study of vaccination effects on CD4 cells after COVID-19. Data came from immunoSEQ multiplex PCR; TCRdb stores just in-frame clones and leaves some out. The table shows tens of thousands of clones, with 65% to 80% occurring only once. In the case of this clone: As yet, its antigen is unknown.

Overall study results and limits: Early post-infection timepoints were absent, and convalescent patients were few.

Germline assignment: CDR1 KGHDR and CDR2 SFDVKD. V was shortened by 1 base and J by 0 bases, with 0 bases between the two germline ends. The CDR3 is 13 residues long. When less than 11 days of culture had elapsed, CD4+ T cells were isolated. Each participant was given two doses of one vaccine (BNT162b2 or mRNA-1273). V gene TRBV24-1 combines with J gene TRBJ2-1; no clear D gene. The sequenced sample was CD4+ T cells from PBMCs cultured without peptide, obtained after COVID-19 vaccination. The TCR comes from a human donor who received a COVID-19 vaccine. The DNA for the CDR3 is TGTGCCACCAGTGATTTCTCCTACAATGAGCAGTTCTTC. Amino acids: CATSDFSYNEQFF.